This T cell receptor beta chain was sequenced for a study of cytomegalovirus exposure and HLA in healthy donors. The CDR3 runs 14 residues. The ends were cut back, 5 bases at V and 2 bases at J, with 13 bases in the middle. CDR1 is SEHNR and CDR2 is FQNEAQ in the germline V gene (reference sequence). 60 Vbeta and 13 Jbeta primers were used in PCR. This table comes from immunoSEQ multiplex PCR, and its TCRdb copy is limited to in-frame clones, with some not included. The repertoire consists of about 200,000 clones, with roughly 80% occurring once and the leading ten covering roughly 1.5%. The origin of this receptor is a man between 50 and 59 years old in good health and CMV-seronegative. Material: PBMCs. The gene calls are TRBV7-9 and TRBJ2-7; D call uncertain. CDR3 sequence (DNA): TGTGCCAGCAGCCCATGGAGCAGCACCTACGAGCAGTACTTC. This sequence encodes CASSPWSSTYEQYF.